A selection of T cell receptor beta chains follows, all from one sample in a study of tumour-infiltrating T cells in Burkitt lymphoma. Libraries were prepared by immunoSEQ multiplex PCR; TCRdb keeps only in-frame clonotypes and omits some of them. This table has about 9,200 clones, roughly 58% appearing once. The material sequenced was tumor tissue. These receptors originate from a human donor with diffuse large B-cell lymphoma. Each CDR3 is given with its conserved first and last residue. D genes are given only for firm matches. Clone size is shown for a subset of rows, as once, few, many or a class of expanded clone.

TRBD1 TRBJ1-4 NA TRBV5-1 TGCGCCAGCAGCTTGGGACAGGGGAATGAAAAACTGTTTTTT CASSLGQGNEKLFF
NA TRBJ1-5 few TRBV18 TGTGCCAGCTCAGGGACATACAATCAGCCCCAGCATTTT CASSGTYNQPQHF
TRBD2 TRBJ2-7 NA TRBV19 TGTGCCAGTAGTATAGGTCTAGCGGGGGGCTACGAGCAGTACTTC CASSIGLAGGYEQYF
NA TRBJ1-2 medium-sized TRBV5-1 TGCGCCAGCAGCTTGGGGCTCTATGGCTACACCTTC CASSLGLYGYTF
NA TRBJ2-2 NA TRBV27 TGTGCCAGCAGTTTATCTCACTTAACTAGTCTGAGGGCCGGGGAGCTGTTTTTT CASSLSHLTSLRAGELFF
NA TRBJ1-2 NA TRBV6-1 TGTGCCAGCAGTGAATGGTTGGGGGGGGGCAACTATGGCTACACCTTC CASSEWLGGGNYGYTF
NA TRBJ2-3 NA TRBV10-2 TGCGCCAGCAGGTCAGACGTAACAGATACGCAGTATTTT CASRSDVTDTQYF
NA TRBJ2-7 NA TRBV11-2 TGTGCCAGCAGCGGTTTCTTAGGCAGGGTTGTCCACGAGCAGTACTTC CASSGFLGRVVHEQYF
NA TRBJ1-1 NA TRBV19 TGTGCCAGTAGTATAGTTGAGACTGCCTATGCCACTGAAGCTTTCTTT CASSIVETAYATEAFF
TRBD1 TRBJ1-2 NA TRBV2 TGTGCCAGCAGTGGGGGGGACAGGGGACCCTATGGCTACACCTTC CASSGGDRGPYGYTF
TRBD1 TRBJ1-5 NA TRBV18 TGTGCCAGCTCAGTCGGGACAGGGCGGGGTCAGCCCCAGCATTTT CASSVGTGRGQPQHF
NA TRBJ1-1 NA TRBV5-1 TGCGCCAGCAGCCCCCGACCGAATGGGAACACTGAAGCTTTCTTT CASSPRPNGNTEAFF
NA TRBJ2-7 medium-sized TRBV4-1 TGCGCCAGCAGCCTCGACAGGATCTACGAGCAGTACTTC CASSLDRIYEQYF
NA TRBJ2-2 NA TRBV27 TGTGCCAGCAGTTCCCGTTTGAGGTCCCGAGGTACCGGGGAGCTGTTTTTT CASSSRLRSRGTGELFF
TRBD1 TRBJ1-6 NA TRBV30 TGTGCCTGGAGTGTACAAGGGGGCCCCCGCCCCCTCCACTTT CAWSVQGGPRPLHF
TRBD2 TRBJ2-2 NA TRBV28 TGTGCCAGCAGTCTTAGCGGGGGGGCCTCCGGGGAGCTGTTTTTT CASSLSGGASGELFF
NA TRBJ1-1 NA TRBV28 TGTGCCAGCAGTAGACAGGATGTGGCTTTCTTT CASSRQDVAFF
NA TRBJ1-1 NA TRBV11-2 TGTGCCAGCAGCTTAGGTCGGTTCTCTAACACTGAAGCTTTCTTT CASSLGRFSNTEAFF
TRBD1 TRBJ1-5 NA TRBV19 TGTGCCAGTAGTCCCGGACAGGGATTATATAGCAATCAGCCCCAGCATTTT CASSPGQGLYSNQPQHF
TRBD1 TRBJ1-5 NA TRBV19 TGTGCCAGTAGTACCGGACAGGGCAGCAATCAGCCCCAGCATTTT CASSTGQGSNQPQHF
TRBD2 TRBJ2-1 few TRBV19 TGTGCCAGTGGAAGGACTAGCGGGGGGGAGCAGTTCTTC CASGRTSGGEQFF
NA TRBJ1-1 NA TRBV10-3 TGTGCCATCACAAAAAAGGGGAACACTGAAGCTTTCTTT CAITKKGNTEAFF
TRBD1 TRBJ2-3 NA TRBV6-1 TGTGCCAGCAGTGCCAGACAGGGGGCTAGCACAGATACGCAGTATTTT CASSARQGASTDTQYF
NA TRBJ1-2 few TRBV28 TGTGCCAGCAGGGGGGCGCGTCTCTTCTTC CASRGARLFF
NA TRBJ1-1 NA TRBV5-1 TGCGCCAGCAGCTTGGAGGGCCAAACGAACACTGAAGCTTTCTTT CASSLEGQTNTEAFF
NA TRBJ1-1 NA TRBV7-9 TGTGCCAGCAGCTTAGATGTGGGAGACACTGAAGCTTTCTTT CASSLDVGDTEAFF
NA TRBJ2-6 NA TRBV2 TGTGCCAGCAGTGAAGACGGGGCTGGGGCCAACGTCCTGACTTTC CASSEDGAGANVLTF